A selection of T cell receptor beta chains follows, all from one sample in a study of CD8 T cells in ankylosing spondylitis. TCRdb recomputed calls from the 5' RACE reads with MiXCR, one row per CDR3 protein. The sample has 250,000 to 300,000 distinct CDR3 sequences; 20% are singletons. Sequencing was done on a sample of blood, either unsorted or a sorted T cell fraction (not recorded which). These receptors were taken from a male donor with ankylosing spondylitis or in good health (not recorded which). The CDR3 runs from the conserved cysteine through the conserved F or W. D genes are given only for firm matches. A row's size may be missing; if present it is once, few, many or a size class.

j_call d_call clone_size v_call cdr3_aa cdr3_nt
TRBJ2-4 - - TRBV20-1 CSASWLAKNIQYF TGCAGTGCTAGTTGGTTAGCCAAAAACATTCAGTACTTC
TRBJ2-1 TRBD2 few TRBV7-2 CASSLSSGVYNEQFF TGTGCCAGCAGCTTGTCTAGCGGGGTCTACAATGAGCAGTTCTTC
TRBJ2-1 - few TRBV7-9 CARSPYGAEQFF TGTGCCAGAAGCCCCTACGGAGCTGAGCAGTTCTTC
TRBJ1-6 - few TRBV16 CASSPNRPHNSPLHF TGTGCCAGCAGCCCGAACAGGCCCCATAATTCACCCCTCCACTTT
TRBJ2-3 TRBD2 - TRBV5-6 CASRTRGGSDTQYF TGTGCCAGCAGGACACGGGGGGGGTCAGATACGCAGTATTTT
TRBJ1-5 - - TRBV24-1 CATSDYNQPQHF TGTGCCACCAGTGATTACAATCAGCCCCAGCATTTT
TRBJ2-2 - - TRBV5-1 CASSLGDVTGELFF TGCGCCAGCAGCTTGGGGGACGTCACCGGGGAGCTGTTTTTT
TRBJ2-1 - many TRBV6-6 CASSYGVDEQFF TGTGCCAGCAGTTACGGGGTGGATGAGCAGTTCTTC
TRBJ2-1 TRBD2 few TRBV5-6 CASSSWTSGRENEQFF TGTGCCAGCAGCAGCTGGACTAGCGGGAGGGAAAATGAGCAGTTCTTC
TRBJ2-3 TRBD2 - TRBV27 CASRLAGVNTDTQYF TGTGCCAGCAGGTTAGCGGGAGTCAACACAGATACGCAGTATTTT
TRBJ1-5 TRBD1 few TRBV10-3 CAISDRVGQPQHF TGTGCCATCAGCGACAGGGTCGGTCAGCCCCAGCATTTT
TRBJ2-1 - many TRBV29-1 CSVGGRGSYNEQFF TGCAGCGTTGGCGGCAGGGGCTCCTACAATGAGCAGTTCTTC
TRBJ1-1 - many TRBV12-3/TRBV12-4 CASSYRETEAFF TGTGCCAGCAGCTACAGGGAAACTGAAGCTTTCTTT
TRBJ2-1 TRBD2 few TRBV20-1 CSANSGSWDNEQFF TGCAGTGCTAATAGCGGGAGTTGGGACAATGAGCAGTTCTTC
TRBJ2-1 TRBD2 many TRBV10-3 CAIREHGDMTSGRANNEQFF TGTGCCATCAGGGAGCACGGGGATATGACTAGCGGGAGAGCCAACAATGAGCAGTTCTTC
TRBJ2-5 TRBD1 - TRBV12-3/TRBV12-4 CASSLNRGLETQYF TGTGCCAGCAGTTTAAACAGGGGGTTGGAGACCCAGTACTTC
TRBJ1-5 TRBD1 many TRBV6-1 CASRSTGDQPQHF TGTGCCAGCAGATCAACAGGGGATCAGCCCCAGCATTTT
TRBJ1-1 - - TRBV2 CASRQGSGNTEAFF TGTGCCAGCAGACAGGGATCGGGGAACACTGAAGCTTTCTTT
TRBJ1-4 - - TRBV18 CASSPQQGSNEKLFF TGTGCCAGCTCACCACAACAGGGATCTAATGAAAAACTGTTTTTT
TRBJ1-2 TRBD1 few TRBV19 CASSGTGLQLWYGYTF TGTGCCAGTAGCGGGACAGGGCTCCAACTATGGTATGGCTACACCTTC
TRBJ2-1 - - TRBV5-1 CASSLTLMSSYNEQFF TGCGCCAGCAGCTTGACCCTAATGAGCTCCTACAATGAGCAGTTCTTC
TRBJ1-5 TRBD1 few TRBV5-5 CASSSPGQGDQPQHF TGTGCCAGCAGCTCACCGGGACAGGGCGATCAGCCCCAGCATTTT
TRBJ2-5 TRBD2 many TRBV20-1 CSARLGLAETQYF TGCAGTGCTAGACTAGGACTAGCGGAGACCCAGTACTTC
TRBJ2-4 - few TRBV9 CASSTTGAVKNIQYF TGTGCCAGCAGCACCACCGGGGCGGTCAAAAACATTCAGTACTTC
TRBJ1-2 - once TRBV5-1 CASTLAGNYGYTF TGCGCCAGCACCCTTGCCGGCAACTATGGCTACACCTTC